What follows describes a single T cell receptor (beta chain). Its target antigen remains unknown. No much larger clone exists at a distance of one base, and base qualities are not known. Using the deep immunoSEQ assay, multiplex PCR amplified TCR CDR3 regions from genomic DNA. Extracted genomic DNA from each cell subset was spread evenly across all wells of several immunoSEQ 96-well plates, with each plate serving as a replicate. Each replicate PCR for sorted subsets received around 0.2 ug genomic DNA, equal to about 30,000 T cell genomes. The purified libraries were quantified using a Qubit 3.0 fluorometer, sized with a Bioanalyzer 2100, and then quantified again using the KAPA Library Quantification kit. Every immunoSEQ 96-well plate was sequenced on a dedicated single-read 150-cycle Illumina NextSeq 550 flow cell. The paper's processing steps were these. The immunoSEQ output contained only junctional sequences without quality scores, so filtering could not match that applied to full-length reads. To assign V/J genes and CDR3, sequences were annotated against IMGT germline references using PyIR, a Python wrapper for IgBLAST v1.9. Any read was removed if the V/J assignment was weak (E-value above 1e-6), the CDR3 was missing, or the read contained stop codons, out-of-frame junctions, or ambiguous translated residues. V3J clonotypes were defined as sequences sharing an identical inferred V gene, J gene, and CDR3 amino acid sequence. To compute the percentage overlap between repertoires, the number of shared unique clonotypes was divided by the size of the smaller repertoire. RTK rarefaction, the Chao1 estimator, and Recon v2.1 estimates of unobserved clonotypes were used to assess repertoire richness. Generation probabilities for all TCRbeta clonotypes obtained by the gDNA method from four donors were computed using OLGA. TCRdb mirrors the immuneACCESS table, restricted to in-frame sequences. Some clones are absent from its copies; in checked studies, under half trace to an unresolved V gene, and the reason for the others is unknown. Clone size and V and J calls were adopted from that table, with D and trimming inferred from the DNA. The sample data list over 1.4 million clones, and around 95% of these were observed just once. The ten top clones hold about 1% of the sample.

This entry is derived from a study of shared clonotypes between healthy human individuals (dated by TCRdb to 2020 to 2022). For context, the study as a whole: Two women and a few men aged 18 to 49 years were included in the cohort. To increase sequencing depth and limit assay-specific biases, different laboratories used diverse techniques to prepare libraries and sequence TCR repertoires. Between about 0.8 and 9 billion PBMCs per donor were obtained by leukapheresis. For each donor, CD4 naive and CD4 memory were each given three plates, CD8 naive was given two plates, and CD8 memory was given one plate. The study deeply sequenced blood TCR repertoires of about five healthy adults to estimate repertoire size and the extent of clonotype sharing between individuals. Study-wide findings and limitations: Rarefaction of sorted-subset datasets indicated incomplete sequencing despite the large sequencing depth. Clonotypes shared by all four sorted-subset donors showed higher generation probabilities than non-shared clonotypes. Sampling was restricted to blood, and TCR repertoires in tissues likely differ from the TCR repertoires found in blood. Estimated clonotype richness was generally larger for naive than for memory subsets. Sharing across several donors was observed for around 5% of naive CD4, 3% to 3.5% of naive CD8, 2% to 2.5% of memory CD4, and 0.4% of memory CD8 clonotypes. Because the study included a small number of donors, the genetic and exposure-history diversity represented was limited. Pairwise subsampling indicated that sequencing depth was expected to affect the degree of clonotype sharing among donors.

Looking up the germline V gene (reference sequence) yields CDR1 LNHDA and CDR2 SQIVND. V gives up 5 bases and J gives up 1 base, and the segment between their germline ends measures 12 bases. The CDR3 sequence holds 14 residues, the cysteine and phenylalanine included. Solely the CDR3 DNA is kept, with 42 bases framed from the first base. The donors were healthy, HIV-negative adults who had no recently reported acute infections or vaccinations. Every donor was a Caucasian adult living in Nashville, Tennessee, USA. CD4+ T cells were enriched through magnetic negative selection, after which naive cells were positively selected on CD45RA and the remaining negative fraction served as the memory subset. Blood was collected by leukapheresis, and PBMCs were isolated by Ficoll-Histopaque density gradient centrifugation and then cryopreserved in liquid nitrogen vapor phase. Analytical flow cytometry was used to check the purity and quantity of each magnetically sorted T cell population. Each sorted fraction had its genomic DNA isolated and then quantified by UV absorbance on a Nanodrop 2000c.

The sample taken for sequencing was naive CD4+ T cells sorted from blood. What this sample's cell subset or site label stands for: CD45RA+ positively selected. The chain employs TRBV19 and TRBJ2-7; no D gene call is confident. This receptor was obtained from a man between 25 and 39 years old in good health. The DNA sequence reads TGTGCCAGTAGTGCGACGAGTATATCCTACGAGCAGTACTTC. This sequence encodes CASSATSISYEQYF.